This is a list of T cell receptor beta chains from one sample in a study of fetal regulatory T cell absence and autoimmunity. This table comes from immunoSEQ multiplex PCR, and its TCRdb copy is limited to in-frame clones, with some not included. The sample yields tens of thousands of clones, roughly four fifths seen once. The sample comprised cord blood. These receptors were collected from a newborn boy with IPEX syndrome. The CDR3 runs from the conserved cysteine through the conserved F or W. Fields, in order: V gene, J gene, D gene, clone size, CDR3 DNA, CDR3 protein. D genes are given only for firm matches. For some rows the clone size is stated as once, few or many, or as a class when expanded; others skip it.

V: TRBV27
J: TRBJ2-7
D: NA
size: NA
DNA: TGTGCCAGCAGGCTCCCGGGACAAGCCTACGAGCAGTACTTC
CDR3: CASRLPGQAYEQYF

V: TRBV27
J: TRBJ2-1
D: NA
size: NA
DNA: TGTGCCAGCAGTTTAACCAGGGGATACAATGAGCAGTTCTTC
CDR3: CASSLTRGYNEQFF

V: TRBV10-3
J: TRBJ2-2
D: NA
size: NA
DNA: TGTGCCATCGGAGAGGGCTCCACCGGGGAGCTGTTTTTT
CDR3: CAIGEGSTGELFF

V: TRBV19
J: TRBJ2-3
D: TRBD2
size: NA
DNA: TGTGCCAGTATAGGGTACCCTAGCGGGAACGAGGTTGGCACAGATACGCAGTATTTT
CDR3: CASIGYPSGNEVGTDTQYF

V: TRBV4-1
J: TRBJ1-3
D: NA
size: NA
DNA: TGCGCCAGCAGCCAAGACAGGGAGTCTGGAAACACCATATATTTT
CDR3: CASSQDRESGNTIYF

V: TRBV7-9
J: TRBJ2-5
D: TRBD2
size: NA
DNA: TGTGCCAGCAGCAATTTGGCTAGCGGTGGGGAGACCCAGTACTTC
CDR3: CASSNLASGGETQYF

V: TRBV11-3
J: TRBJ1-2
D: TRBD1
size: NA
DNA: TGTGCCAGCAGCTTAGCCCTTGCGGGACAGAGATATGGCTACACCTTC
CDR3: CASSLALAGQRYGYTF

V: TRBV25-1
J: TRBJ2-1
D: TRBD2
size: NA
DNA: TGTGCCAGCAGTGAATTGGGACTAGGGGCCTACAATGAGCAGTTCTTC
CDR3: CASSELGLGAYNEQFF

V: TRBV19
J: TRBJ2-3
D: NA
size: NA
DNA: TGTGCCAGTAGTATAGTTCCAGGGACCACAGATACGCAGTATTTT
CDR3: CASSIVPGTTDTQYF

V: TRBV6-1
J: TRBJ2-3
D: TRBD2
size: NA
DNA: TGTGCCAGCAGGGGCGGGAGGGCCACAGATACGCAGTATTTT
CDR3: CASRGGRATDTQYF

V: TRBV11-2
J: TRBJ2-3
D: TRBD2
size: NA
DNA: TGTGCCAGCAGCTCGGGACTAGCGGGAGCAGATACGCAGTATTTT
CDR3: CASSSGLAGADTQYF

V: TRBV4-3
J: TRBJ1-5
D: NA
size: NA
DNA: TGCGCCAGCAGCCCAAGTGGAGGGCTCAATCAGCCCCAGCATTTT
CDR3: CASSPSGGLNQPQHF

V: TRBV7-2
J: TRBJ1-2
D: TRBD1
size: NA
DNA: TGTGCCAGCAGCTCGACAGGGGGGGAGGGCTACACCTTC
CDR3: CASSSTGGEGYTF

V: TRBV11-3
J: TRBJ1-3
D: NA
size: NA
DNA: TGTGCCAGCAGCAGGGCTGGAGGAAACACCATATATTTT
CDR3: CASSRAGGNTIYF

V: TRBV7-9
J: TRBJ1-3
D: NA
size: NA
DNA: TGTGCCAGCAGTACAGGTGGCTTCGTCTCTGGAAACACCATATATTTT
CDR3: CASSTGGFVSGNTIYF

V: TRBV10-2
J: TRBJ2-3
D: TRBD2
size: few
DNA: TGCGCCAGCAGTGAGAGGGGATTAGCGGGAACCACAGATACGCAGTATTTT
CDR3: CASSERGLAGTTDTQYF

V: TRBV6-8
J: TRBJ2-1
D: NA
size: NA
DNA: TGTGCCAGCAGTTACGGGAGCTCCTACAATGAGCAGTTCTTC
CDR3: CASSYGSSYNEQFF

V: TRBV6-1
J: TRBJ2-7
D: NA
size: NA
DNA: TGTGCCAGCAGGGCAGGGGCCTCCTACGAGCAGTACTTC
CDR3: CASRAGASYEQYF

V: TRBV20-1
J: TRBJ1-1
D: NA
size: NA
DNA: TGCAGTGCCAGGCTGGTCACTGAAGCTTTCTTT
CDR3: CSARLVTEAFF

V: TRBV12-5
J: TRBJ1-3
D: NA
size: NA
DNA: TGTGCTAGTGGTTCCCCCCGGGGTACTGGAAACACCATATATTTT
CDR3: CASGSPRGTGNTIYF

V: TRBV2
J: TRBJ2-1
D: TRBD2
size: NA
DNA: TGTGCCAGCAGTGAGGGGACTAGCGGGGGGGCGGATGAGCAGTTCTTC
CDR3: CASSEGTSGGADEQFF

V: TRBV19
J: TRBJ1-1
D: TRBD1
size: NA
DNA: TGTGCCAGTAGTCCCCAGACAGGGGGCCATGAAGCTTTCTTT
CDR3: CASSPQTGGHEAFF

V: TRBV19
J: TRBJ2-1
D: NA
size: NA
DNA: TGTGCCAGTAGTATAGGGGCCAGTTCCTACAATGAGCAGTTCTTC
CDR3: CASSIGASSYNEQFF

V: TRBV10-3
J: TRBJ1-2
D: TRBD1
size: NA
DNA: TGTGCCATCAGTGAGGACAGGGGCGACTATGGCTACACCTTC
CDR3: CAISEDRGDYGYTF

V: TRBV29-1
J: TRBJ1-2
D: TRBD1
size: NA
DNA: TGCAGCGTTTGGGAGACAGGGGGCGCGGGTGGCTACACCTTC
CDR3: CSVWETGGAGGYTF

V: TRBV27
J: TRBJ1-5
D: NA
size: few
DNA: TGTGCCAGCAAATCGGGAGGGCCCAATCAGCCCCAGCATTTT
CDR3: CASKSGGPNQPQHF

V: TRBV7-9
J: TRBJ1-5
D: NA
size: few
DNA: TGTGCCAGCAGCTTAGAGGCGGGGCCCCAGCATTTT
CDR3: CASSLEAGPQHF